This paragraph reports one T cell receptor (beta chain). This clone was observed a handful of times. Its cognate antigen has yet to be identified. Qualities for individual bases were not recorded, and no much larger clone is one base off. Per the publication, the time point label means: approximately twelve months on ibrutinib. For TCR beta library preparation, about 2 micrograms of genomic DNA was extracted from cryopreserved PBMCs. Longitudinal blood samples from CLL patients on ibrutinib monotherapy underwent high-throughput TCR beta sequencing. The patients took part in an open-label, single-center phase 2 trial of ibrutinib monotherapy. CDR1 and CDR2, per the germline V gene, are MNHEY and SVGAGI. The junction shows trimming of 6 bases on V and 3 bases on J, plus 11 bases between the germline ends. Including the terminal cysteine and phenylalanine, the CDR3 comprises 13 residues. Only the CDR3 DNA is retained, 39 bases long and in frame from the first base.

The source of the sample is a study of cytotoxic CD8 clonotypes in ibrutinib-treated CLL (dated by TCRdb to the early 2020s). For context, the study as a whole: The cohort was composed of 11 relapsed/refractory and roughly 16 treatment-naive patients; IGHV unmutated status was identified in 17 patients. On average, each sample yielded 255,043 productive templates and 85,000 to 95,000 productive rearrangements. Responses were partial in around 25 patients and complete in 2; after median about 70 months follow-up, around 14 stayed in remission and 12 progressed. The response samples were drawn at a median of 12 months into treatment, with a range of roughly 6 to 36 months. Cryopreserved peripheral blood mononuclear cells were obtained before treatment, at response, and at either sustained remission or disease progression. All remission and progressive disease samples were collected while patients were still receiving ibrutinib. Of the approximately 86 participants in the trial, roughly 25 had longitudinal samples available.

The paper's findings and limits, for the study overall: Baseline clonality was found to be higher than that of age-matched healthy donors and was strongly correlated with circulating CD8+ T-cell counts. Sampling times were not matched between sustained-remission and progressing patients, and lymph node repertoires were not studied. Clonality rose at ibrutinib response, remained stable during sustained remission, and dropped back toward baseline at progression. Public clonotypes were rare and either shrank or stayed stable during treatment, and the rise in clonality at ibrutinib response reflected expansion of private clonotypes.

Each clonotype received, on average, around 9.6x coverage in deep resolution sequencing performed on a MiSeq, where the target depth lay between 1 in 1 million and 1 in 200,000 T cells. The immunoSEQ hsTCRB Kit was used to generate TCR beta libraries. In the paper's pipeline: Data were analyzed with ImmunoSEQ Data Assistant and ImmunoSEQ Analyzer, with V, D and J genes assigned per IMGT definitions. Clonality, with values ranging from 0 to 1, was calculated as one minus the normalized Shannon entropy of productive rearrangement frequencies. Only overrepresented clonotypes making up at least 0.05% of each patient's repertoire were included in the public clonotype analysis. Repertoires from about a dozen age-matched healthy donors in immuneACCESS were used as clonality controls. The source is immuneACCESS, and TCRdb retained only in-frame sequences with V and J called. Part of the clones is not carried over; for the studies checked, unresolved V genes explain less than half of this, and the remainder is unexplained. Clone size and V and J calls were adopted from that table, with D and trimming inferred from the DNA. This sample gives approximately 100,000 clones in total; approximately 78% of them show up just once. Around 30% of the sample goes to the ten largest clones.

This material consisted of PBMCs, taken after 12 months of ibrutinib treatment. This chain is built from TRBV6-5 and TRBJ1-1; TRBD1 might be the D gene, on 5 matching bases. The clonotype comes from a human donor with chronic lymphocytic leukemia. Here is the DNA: TGTGCCAGCAGCCGAGGGGAGGACACTGAAGCTTTCTTT. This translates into CASSRGEDTEAFF.